This passage covers 10 T cell receptor beta chains from one sample sequenced in a study of cytomegalovirus exposure and HLA in healthy donors. This table comes from immunoSEQ multiplex PCR, and its TCRdb copy is limited to in-frame clones, with some not included. The data contain over 200,000 clones, 80% to 95% of them singletons. The sequenced sample was PBMCs. The receptor source for this set is a woman between 25 and 40 years old in good health and CMV-seronegative.

The V call is TRBV28, the J call TRBJ2-3, with no clear D. Per germline, CDR1 MDHEN and CDR2 SYDVKM. The CDR3 sequence is 12 residues long. V lost 1 base and J 5 bases, leaving 4 bases between the germline ends. CDR3 sequence (DNA): TGTGCCAGCAGTTTATCCGTAGATACGCAGTATTTT. Amino acids: CASSLSVDTQYF.

This clone was picked up one time. The J gene is TRBJ2-1, the V gene TRBV6-5; D is unresolved. The CDR3 has 13 residues. Germline V gene data show CDR1 as MNHEY and CDR2 as SVGAGI. The V gene lost 5 bases and the J gene lost 2 bases, with 7 bases spanning the gap. This chain's CDR3 is CASSRLAYNEQFF. Here the CDR3 DNA reads TGTGCCAGCAGTCGACTCGCCTACAATGAGCAGTTCTTC.

The chain combines TRBV4-3 with TRBJ2-2; D is unclear. The CDR3 is made up of 15 amino acids. V lost 5 bases and J 9 bases, leaving 19 bases between the germline ends. Per germline, CDR1 LGHNA and CDR2 YSLEER. The CDR3 sequence: CASSSDPPPGRELFF. The CDR3 DNA reads TGCGCCAGCAGCAGCGATCCCCCTCCCGGTAGGGAGCTGTTTTTT.

The rearrangement joins TRBV7-9 to TRBJ2-7; 11 bases are a match to TRBD2. Germline lookup yields CDR1 SEHNR and CDR2 FQNEAQ (reference sequence). V trimming: 6 bases; J trimming: 4 bases; junction bases outside the gene matches: 11. This CDR3 contains 16 residues. CDR3 region: CASSSQTSGTPYEQYF. DNA of the CDR3: TGTGCCAGCAGTTCTCAGACTAGCGGGACTCCTTACGAGCAGTACTTC.

V and J are TRBV14 and TRBJ2-2; TRBD1 aligns across 8 bases. V lost 1 base, J lost 4 bases, and 5 bases stayed unmatched. CDR1 SGHDN and CDR2 FVKESK come from the germline V gene. The CDR3 is 16 residues long. The CDR3 protein is CASSQAVTGATGELFF. CDR3 DNA sequence: TGTGCCAGCAGCCAAGCGGTGACAGGGGCCACCGGGGAGCTGTTTTTT.

V is TRBV6-1 and J is TRBJ2-7; D is perhaps TRBD1 or TRBD2 (6 bases each). The CDR3 extends over 13 amino acids. V shed 6 bases and J shed 3 bases, with 12 bases lying between them. Germline CDR1 and CDR2: MNHNS and SASEGT. The CDR3 loop is CASRGGRFYEQYF. CDR3 bases: TGTGCCAGCAGGGGGGGCAGATTCTACGAGCAGTACTTC.

The chain couples TRBV4-3 to TRBJ2-5; 9 positions match TRBD2. Per the germline V gene, CDR1 is LGHNA and CDR2 is YSLEER. The CDR3 is 15 amino acids. The V gene end was trimmed by 4 bases and the J gene end by 4 bases; junction bases not matched to a gene: 7. The DNA of the CDR3 is TGCGCCAGCAGCCTAGCGGGAGTGGGGGTAGAGACCCAGTACTTC. It yields the protein CASSLAGVGVETQYF.

The chain recombines TRBV14 with TRBJ2-1; D not certain. CDR3 length: 17 amino acids. Looked up from germline, CDR1 is SGHDN and CDR2 is FVKESK. Trimming took 2 bases from V and 0 from J, leaving 14 bases between them. The CDR3 loop reads CASSQLSWLSSYNEQFF. CDR3 sequence (DNA): TGTGCCAGCAGCCAACTTTCCTGGCTAAGCTCCTACAATGAGCAGTTCTTC.

The chain is built from TRBV27 and TRBJ2-7; D is unclear. The V end lost 5 bases, the J end lost 6 bases, and 8 bases lay between the germline ends. The germline V gene encodes CDR1 MNHEY and CDR2 SMNVEV (reference sequence). This CDR3 is built from 11 residues. The CDR3 sequence: CASSVGREQYF. CDR3 DNA: TGTGCCAGCAGTGTCGGTCGCGAGCAGTACTTC.

The chain carries TRBV4-2 and TRBJ1-4; D unresolved. The germline CDR1 and CDR2 sequences are LGHNA and YNFKEQ. With 1 base removed from V and 6 bases from J, the gap between germline ends came to 12 bases. The CDR3 length is 15 residues. As DNA, the CDR3 is TGTGCCAGCAGCCAAGTGGAGGCAAGGGATGAAAAACTGTTTTTT. It is translated as CASSQVEARDEKLFF.